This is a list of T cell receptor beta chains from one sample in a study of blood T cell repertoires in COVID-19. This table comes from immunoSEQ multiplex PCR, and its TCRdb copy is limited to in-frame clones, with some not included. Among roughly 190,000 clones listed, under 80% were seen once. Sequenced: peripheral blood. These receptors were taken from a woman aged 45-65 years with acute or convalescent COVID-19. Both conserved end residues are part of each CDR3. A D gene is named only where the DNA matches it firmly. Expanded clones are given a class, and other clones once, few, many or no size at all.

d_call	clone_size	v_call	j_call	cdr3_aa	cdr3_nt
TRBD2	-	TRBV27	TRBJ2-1	CASSSTSGNYNEQFF	TGTGCCAGCAGTTCGACTAGCGGGAATTACAATGAGCAGTTCTTC
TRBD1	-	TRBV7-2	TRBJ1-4	CASARSRDSNEKLFF	TGTGCCAGCGCCCGATCCCGGGACAGCAATGAAAAACTGTTTTTT
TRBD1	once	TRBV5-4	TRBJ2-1	CASSLEGGREQFF	TGTGCCAGCAGCTTGGAAGGGGGCAGAGAGCAGTTCTTC
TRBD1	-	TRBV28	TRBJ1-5	CASSPTGGRNQPQHF	TGTGCCAGCAGTCCAACAGGGGGACGCAATCAGCCCCAGCATTTT
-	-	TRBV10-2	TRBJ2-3	CASHTLITGLMAQYF	TGCGCCAGCCATACACTAATTACAGGGTTAATGGCGCAGTATTTT
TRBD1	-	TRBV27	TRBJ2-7	CASGRQGLYEQYF	TGTGCCAGCGGTCGACAGGGCCTCTACGAGCAGTACTTC
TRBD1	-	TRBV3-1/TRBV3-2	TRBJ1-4	CASSLGGTGHNEKLFF	TGTGCCAGCAGCCTAGGAGGGACAGGGCATAATGAAAAACTGTTTTTT
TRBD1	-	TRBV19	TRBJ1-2	CASGDRGNYGYTF	TGTGCCAGTGGGGACAGGGGGAACTATGGCTACACCTTC
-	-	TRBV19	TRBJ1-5	CASRLPNQGKGQPQHF	TGTGCCAGTAGGCTACCAAATCAGGGTAAGGGTCAGCCCCAGCATTTT
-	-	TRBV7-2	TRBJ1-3	CASSLNRASSGNTIYF	TGTGCCAGCAGCTTAAACAGGGCGAGCTCTGGAAACACCATATATTTT
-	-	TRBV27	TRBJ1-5	CASSVTGTWGQPQHF	TGTGCCAGCAGTGTGACCGGGACTTGGGGTCAGCCCCAGCATTTT
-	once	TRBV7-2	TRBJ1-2	CASSLDSYGYTF	TGTGCCAGCAGCTTGGACAGCTATGGCTACACCTTC
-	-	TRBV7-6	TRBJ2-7	CASSLSSTGYEQYF	TGTGCCAGCAGCTTATCCTCGACAGGCTACGAGCAGTACTTC